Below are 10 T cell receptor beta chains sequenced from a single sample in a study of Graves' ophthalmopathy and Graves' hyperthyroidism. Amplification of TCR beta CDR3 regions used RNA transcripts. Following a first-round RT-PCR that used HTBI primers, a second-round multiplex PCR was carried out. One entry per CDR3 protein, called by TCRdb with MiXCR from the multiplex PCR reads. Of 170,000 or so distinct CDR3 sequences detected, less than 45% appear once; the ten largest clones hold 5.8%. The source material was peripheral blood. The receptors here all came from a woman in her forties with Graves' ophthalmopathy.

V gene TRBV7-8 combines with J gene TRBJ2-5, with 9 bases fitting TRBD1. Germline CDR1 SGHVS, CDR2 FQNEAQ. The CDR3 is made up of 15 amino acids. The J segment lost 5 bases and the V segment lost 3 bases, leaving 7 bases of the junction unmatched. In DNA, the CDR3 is TGTGCCAGCAGCTTTTCGACAGGGGGTAGGGAGACCCAGTACTTC. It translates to CASSFSTGGRETQYF.

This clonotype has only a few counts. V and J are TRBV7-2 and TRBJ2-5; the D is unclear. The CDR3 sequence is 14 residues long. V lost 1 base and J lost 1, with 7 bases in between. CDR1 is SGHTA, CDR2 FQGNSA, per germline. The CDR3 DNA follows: TGTGCCAGCAGCTTAGGGGGAATCCAAGAGACCCAGTACTTC. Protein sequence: CASSLGGIQETQYF.

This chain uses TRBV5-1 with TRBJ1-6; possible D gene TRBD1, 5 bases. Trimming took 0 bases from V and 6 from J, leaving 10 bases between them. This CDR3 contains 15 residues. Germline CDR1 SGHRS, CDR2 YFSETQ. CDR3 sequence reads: CASSLGGDGNSPLHF. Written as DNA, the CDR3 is TGCGCCAGCAGCTTGGGAGGGGACGGTAATTCACCCCTCCACTTT. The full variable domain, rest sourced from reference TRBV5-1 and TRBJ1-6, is KAGVTQTPRYLIKTRGQQVTLSCSPISGHRSVSWYQQTPGQGLQFLFEYFSETQRNKGNFPGRFSGRQFSNSRSEMNVSTLELGDSALYLCASSLGGDGNSPLHFGNGTRLTVT.

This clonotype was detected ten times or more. CDR3: CASRRQKETQYF. CDR3 DNA sequence: TGTGCCAGCAGGAGACAGAAAGAGACCCAGTACTTC. V gene TRBV12-3 or TRBV12-4 combines with J gene TRBJ2-5; weak D call: TRBD1 (5 bases). Trimming pared 6 bases from V and 3 bases from J, leaving 8 bases between. This CDR3 comprises 12 residues.

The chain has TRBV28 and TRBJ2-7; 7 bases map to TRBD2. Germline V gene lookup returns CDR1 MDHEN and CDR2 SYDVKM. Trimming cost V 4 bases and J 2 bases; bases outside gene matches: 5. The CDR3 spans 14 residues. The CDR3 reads CASSSTAGAYEQYF. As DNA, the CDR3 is TGTGCCAGCAGTTCCACCGCGGGAGCCTACGAGCAGTACTTC.

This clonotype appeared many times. The CDR3 DNA reads TGCGCCAGCAGCCAAGAATCCAGGGAAGAAGCTTTCTTT. Protein product: CASSQESREEAFF. The chain recombines TRBV4-3 with TRBJ1-1; possible D gene TRBD1, 5 bases. V lost 0 bases to trimming and J lost 8 bases, with 10 bases between them. The germline V gene has CDR1 LGHNA and CDR2 YSLEER. The CDR3 loop spans 13 amino acids.

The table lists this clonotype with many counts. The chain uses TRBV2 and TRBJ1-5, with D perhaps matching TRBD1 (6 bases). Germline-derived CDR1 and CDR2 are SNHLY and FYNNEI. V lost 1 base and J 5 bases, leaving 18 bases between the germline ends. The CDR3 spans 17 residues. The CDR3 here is CASSEGSWGANYQPQHF. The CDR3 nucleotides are TGTGCCAGCAGTGAAGGGTCTTGGGGGGCCAACTATCAGCCCCAGCATTTT.

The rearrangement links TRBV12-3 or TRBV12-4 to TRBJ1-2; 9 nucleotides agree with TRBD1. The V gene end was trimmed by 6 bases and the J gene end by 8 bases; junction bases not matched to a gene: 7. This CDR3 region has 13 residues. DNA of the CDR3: TGTGCCAGCAGCCAAACAGGGGGCCGGGGCTACACCTTC. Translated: CASSQTGGRGYTF.

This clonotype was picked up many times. For the CDR3, the DNA is TGTGCCAGCAGCGGAACAGCATATAATTCACCCCTCCACTTT. Residues: CASSGTAYNSPLHF. The V and J genes are TRBV7-9 and TRBJ1-6; D call uncertain. The germline V gene has CDR1 SEHNR and CDR2 FQNEAQ (reference sequence). The CDR3 is 14 residues long. V was pared by 5 bases and J by 4 bases, with 9 bases between.

CDR3 DNA sequence: TGTGCCAGCAGGGAACAGGGGGAAGGGTACGAGCAGTACTTC. Residues: CASREQGEGYEQYF. The V gene is TRBV12-3 or TRBV12-4, the J gene TRBJ2-7, with 8 bases aligning to TRBD1. The CDR3 covers 14 residues. V trimming: 6 bases; J trimming: 4 bases; junction bases outside the gene matches: 8.